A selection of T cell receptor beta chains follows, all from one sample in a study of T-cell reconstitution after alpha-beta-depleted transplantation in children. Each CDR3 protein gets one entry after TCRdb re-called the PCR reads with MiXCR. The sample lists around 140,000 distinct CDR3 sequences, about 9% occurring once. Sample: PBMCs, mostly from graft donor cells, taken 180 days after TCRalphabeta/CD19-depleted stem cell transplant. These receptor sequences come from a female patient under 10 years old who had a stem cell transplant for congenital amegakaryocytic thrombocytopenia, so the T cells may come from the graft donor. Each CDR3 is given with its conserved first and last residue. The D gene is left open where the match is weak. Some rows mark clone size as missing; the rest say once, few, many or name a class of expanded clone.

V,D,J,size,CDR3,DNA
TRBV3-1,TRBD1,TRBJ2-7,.,CASCPGGTGDYEQYF,TGTGCCAGCTGCCCTGGAGGGACAGGGGACTACGAGCAGTACTTC
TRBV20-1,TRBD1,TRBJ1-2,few,CSARVGTGRGKNGYTF,TGCAGTGCTAGAGTCGGGACAGGGCGGGGGAAGAATGGCTACACCTTC
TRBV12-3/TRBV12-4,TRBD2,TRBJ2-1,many,CASSLAGGPGNEQFF,TGTGCCAGCAGTTTAGCGGGAGGGCCGGGGAATGAGCAGTTCTTC
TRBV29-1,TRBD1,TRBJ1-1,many,CSVEDLTGGTEAFF,TGCAGCGTTGAAGATCTGACAGGGGGCACTGAAGCTTTCTTT
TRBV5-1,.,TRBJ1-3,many,CASSLIPGEGVSGNTIYF,TGCGCCAGCAGCTTGATTCCGGGAGAAGGGGTCTCTGGAAACACCATATATTTT
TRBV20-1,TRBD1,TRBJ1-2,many,CSSDIRQGGYTF,TGCAGTTCCGACATAAGACAGGGCGGCTACACCTTC
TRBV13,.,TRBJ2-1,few,CASSETSYNEQFF,TGTGCCAGCAGCGAGACTAGTTACAATGAGCAGTTCTTC
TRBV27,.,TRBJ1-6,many,CASRQGSYNSPLHF,TGTGCCAGCAGGCAGGGGTCCTATAATTCACCCCTCCACTTT
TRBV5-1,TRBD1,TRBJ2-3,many,CASSLGTGAGDTQYF,TGCGCCAGCAGCTTGGGGACAGGGGCTGGAGATACGCAGTATTTT
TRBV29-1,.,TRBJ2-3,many,CSVEDFQGSTDTQYF,TGCAGCGTTGAAGATTTCCAGGGAAGCACAGATACGCAGTATTTT
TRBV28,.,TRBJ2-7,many,CASSQVAGYEQYF,TGTGCCAGCTCCCAGGTGGCCGGATACGAGCAGTACTTC
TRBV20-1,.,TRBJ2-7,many,CSARDVRGTYEQYF,TGCAGTGCTAGAGATGTCAGGGGCACCTACGAGCAGTACTTC
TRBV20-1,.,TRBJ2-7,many,CSARNWGSSYEQYF,TGCAGTGCTAGAAATTGGGGGTCCTCCTACGAGCAGTACTTC
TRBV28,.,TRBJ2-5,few,CASSSPPGPLGETQYF,TGTGCCAGCAGTTCCCCTCCGGGCCCACTGGGAGAGACCCAGTACTTC
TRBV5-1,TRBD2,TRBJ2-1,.,CASSLGTSGVSYNEQFF,TGCGCCAGCAGCTTGGGGACTAGCGGGGTGTCCTACAATGAGCAGTTCTTC
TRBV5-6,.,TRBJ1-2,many,CASRLTGSPYGYTF,TGTGCCAGCAGACTGACTGGGTCCCCGTATGGCTACACCTTC
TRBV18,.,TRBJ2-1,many,CASSRRLGNEQFF,TGTGCCAGCTCAAGGAGACTAGGCAATGAGCAGTTCTTC
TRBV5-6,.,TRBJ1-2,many,CASSFSIDEYTF,TGTGCCAGCAGCTTTTCAATTGACGAGTACACCTTC
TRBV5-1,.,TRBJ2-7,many,CASSLQGPVYEQYF,TGCGCCAGCAGCTTGCAGGGGCCCGTATACGAGCAGTACTTC
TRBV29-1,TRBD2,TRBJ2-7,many,CSAGGGLAGGNEQYF,TGCAGCGCCGGGGGAGGACTAGCGGGAGGGAACGAGCAGTACTTC
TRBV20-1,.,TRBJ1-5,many,CSARTGLAGVDSSQPQHF,TGCAGTGCTAGAACAGGGTTGGCTGGGGTTGATTCAAGTCAGCCCCAGCATTTT
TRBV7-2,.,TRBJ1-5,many,CASRLEGSEQPQHF,TGTGCCAGCAGACTAGAGGGGTCTGAGCAGCCCCAGCATTTT
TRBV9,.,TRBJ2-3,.,CASSPRDPSTDTQYF,TGTGCCAGCAGCCCCCGTGACCCTAGCACAGATACGCAGTATTTT
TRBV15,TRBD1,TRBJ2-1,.,CATSRDHGTVDYNEQFF,TGTGCCACCAGCAGAGATCATGGGACAGTCGATTACAATGAGCAGTTCTTC
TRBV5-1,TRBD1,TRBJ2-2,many,CASSSNRGTGELFF,TGCGCCAGCAGCTCCAACAGGGGTACCGGGGAGCTGTTTTTT
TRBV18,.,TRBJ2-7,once,CASSPRRESEQYF,TGTGCCAGCTCACCACGTCGGGAGAGCGAGCAGTACTTC
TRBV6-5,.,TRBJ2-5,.,CASRNKGETQYF,TGTGCCAGCAGAAATAAGGGAGAGACCCAGTACTTC
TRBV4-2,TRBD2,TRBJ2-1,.,CASSQYGTSGRINEQFF,TGTGCCAGCAGCCAATATGGGACTAGCGGGAGAATCAATGAGCAGTTCTTC
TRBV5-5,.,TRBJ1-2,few,CASSLAHYRNYGYTF,TGTGCCAGCAGCTTGGCCCATTACAGAAACTATGGCTACACCTTC
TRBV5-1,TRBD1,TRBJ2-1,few,CASSQQGAKSYNEQFF,TGCGCCAGCAGCCAACAGGGGGCAAAGTCCTACAATGAGCAGTTCTTC
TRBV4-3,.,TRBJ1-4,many,CASSLDGARAEKLFF,TGCGCCAGCAGCCTCGATGGGGCGCGGGCTGAAAAACTGTTTTTT
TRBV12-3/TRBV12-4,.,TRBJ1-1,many,CASSSQPAMNTEAFF,TGTGCCAGCAGTTCCCAGCCGGCCATGAACACTGAAGCTTTCTTT
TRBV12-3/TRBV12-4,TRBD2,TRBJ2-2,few,CASSLGLAGGYTGELFF,TGTGCCAGCAGTTTGGGACTAGCGGGAGGCTACACCGGGGAGCTGTTTTTT
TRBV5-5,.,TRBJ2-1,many,CASSLVYRVSYNEQFF,TGTGCCAGCAGCTTGGTCTACCGCGTTTCCTACAATGAGCAGTTCTTC
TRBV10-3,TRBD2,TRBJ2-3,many,CAISLSPGTSGRATPKLTDTQYF,TGTGCCATCAGCCTTAGTCCCGGGACTAGCGGGAGGGCAACCCCAAAGTTGACAGATACGCAGTATTTT
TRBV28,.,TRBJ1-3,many,CASSLRRRYAISGNTIYF,TGTGCCAGCAGTTTAAGAAGACGGTATGCGATCTCTGGAAACACCATATATTTT
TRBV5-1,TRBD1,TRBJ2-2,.,CASSVGTVNTGELFF,TGCGCCAGCAGCGTCGGGACAGTTAACACCGGGGAGCTGTTTTTT
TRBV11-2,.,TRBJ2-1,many,CASSPLDFYNEQFF,TGTGCCAGCAGCCCACTGGACTTTTACAATGAGCAGTTCTTC
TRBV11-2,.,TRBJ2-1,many,CASSLGGTEQFF,TGTGCCAGCAGCTTAGGGGGAACTGAGCAGTTCTTC
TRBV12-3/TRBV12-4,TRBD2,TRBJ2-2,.,CASSTYPPLIAGVNTGELFF,TGTGCCAGCAGTACATATCCCCCCCTAATAGCGGGAGTGAACACCGGGGAGCTGTTTTTT
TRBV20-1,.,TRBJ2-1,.,CSARLGGDEEFF,TGCAGTGCTCGACTGGGCGGCGATGAGGAGTTCTTC
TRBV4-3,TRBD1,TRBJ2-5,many,CASSQDWAGGSETQYF,TGCGCCAGCAGCCAAGATTGGGCAGGGGGTAGTGAGACCCAGTACTTC
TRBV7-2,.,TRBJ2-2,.,CASSLAVGYGSGELFF,TGTGCCAGCAGCTTAGCCGTGGGGTATGGGTCCGGGGAGCTGTTTTTT
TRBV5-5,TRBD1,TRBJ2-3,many,CASSSPPGTGGSTDTQYF,TGTGCCAGCAGCTCGCCGCCGGGGACAGGGGGGAGCACAGATACGCAGTATTTT
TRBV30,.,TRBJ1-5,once,CAWSLGGDQPQHF,TGTGCCTGGAGTCTGGGGGGCGATCAGCCCCAGCATTTT
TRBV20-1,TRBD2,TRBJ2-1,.,CSAPHLLAGAYNEQFF,TGCAGTGCTCCTCACCTACTAGCGGGGGCCTACAATGAGCAGTTCTTC
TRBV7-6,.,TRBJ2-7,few,CASSSRSRGGSYEQYF,TGTGCCAGCAGCTCAAGATCCAGGGGGGGGTCCTACGAGCAGTACTTC
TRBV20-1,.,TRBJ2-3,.,CSASLRDTQYF,TGCAGTGCTAGTTTAAGAGATACGCAGTATTTT